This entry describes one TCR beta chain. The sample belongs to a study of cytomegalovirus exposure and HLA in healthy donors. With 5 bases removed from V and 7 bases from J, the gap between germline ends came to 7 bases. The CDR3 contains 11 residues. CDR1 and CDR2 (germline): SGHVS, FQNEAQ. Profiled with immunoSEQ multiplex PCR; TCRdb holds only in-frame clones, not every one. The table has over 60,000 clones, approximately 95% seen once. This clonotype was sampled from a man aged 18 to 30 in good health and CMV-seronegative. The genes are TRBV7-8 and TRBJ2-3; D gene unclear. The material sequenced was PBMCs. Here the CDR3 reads CASSMSNTQYF. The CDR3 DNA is TGTGCCAGCAGCATGAGCAATACGCAGTATTTT.